Below, one TCR beta chain is given with its context. The V and J ends lost 0 bases and 0 bases respectively, with 15 bases between them. The CDR3 extends over 19 amino acids. Germline lookup yields CDR1 LGHNA and CDR2 YSLEER. This specimen belongs to a study of early T cells in non-severe SARS-CoV-2 infection. TCRdb used MiXCR to reprocess the 5' RACE reads, holding one entry per CDR3 protein. The top ten hold 2% to 2.5% of the sample, which has about 100,000 distinct CDR3 sequences, about 13% seen once. The sequence was collected from an adult who was a healthcare worker with PCR-confirmed SARS-CoV-2 infection or an uninfected control (not recorded which). The sequenced material came from whole blood. The chain uses TRBV4-3 and TRBJ2-6; D assignment may be TRBD1 or TRBD2 (5 bases each). CDR3 protein: CASSQDAPGTYSGANVLTF. The CDR3 nucleotides read TGCGCCAGCAGCCAAGATGCACCAGGGACCTACTCTGGGGCCAACGTCCTGACTTTC.